These T cell receptor beta chains were read from a single sample in a study of blood T cells in healthy people across ages. A single record per CDR3 protein comes from TCRdb applying MiXCR to the 5' RACE reads. The profile shows about 760,000 distinct CDR3 sequences, about 25% of them singletons. This sample also belongs to another study, concerning T cells of mothers and their children.

The sequenced material came from blood. These receptors were collected from a boy aged 5 to 17 in good health. CDR3s include the opening cysteine and the closing phenylalanine or tryptophan. The D gene is left open where the match is weak. Clone size is stated in some rows and not others, as once, few, many or a class when expanded.

V	J	size	D	CDR3	DNA
TRBV7-2	TRBJ2-1	few	.	CASSLHPAQSYNEQFF	TGTGCCAGCAGCTTACATCCAGCGCAATCCTACAATGAGCAGTTCTTC
TRBV27	TRBJ1-5	many	.	CASSLSGSNQPQHF	TGTGCCAGCAGTTTATCGGGGAGCAATCAGCCCCAGCATTTT
TRBV20-1	TRBJ2-7	.	TRBD2	CSASGGVAGFYEQYF	TGCAGTGCTAGCGGTGGGGTAGCGGGATTCTACGAGCAGTACTTC
TRBV5-6	TRBJ1-4	.	.	CASSFGGLPTNEKLFF	TGTGCCAGCAGCTTTGGGGGACTACCAACTAATGAAAAACTGTTTTTT
TRBV10-3	TRBJ2-7	.	.	CAISESDSYEQYF	TGTGCCATCAGTGAGTCCGACTCCTACGAGCAGTACTTC
TRBV28	TRBJ1-6	.	TRBD1	CASSLLQQGRTPLHF	TGTGCCAGCAGTTTATTACAACAGGGGAGGACACCCCTCCACTTT
TRBV11-2	TRBJ1-1	many	.	CASSQTGNTEAFF	TGTGCCAGCAGCCAGACAGGGAACACTGAAGCTTTCTTT
TRBV19	TRBJ2-1	.	TRBD1	CASSSKTGGYNEQFF	TGTGCCAGTAGTTCTAAGACAGGGGGGTACAATGAGCAGTTCTTC
TRBV10-3	TRBJ2-7	.	.	CAISWDKTYEQYF	TGTGCCATCAGCTGGGACAAAACCTACGAGCAGTACTTC
TRBV2	TRBJ2-7	.	TRBD2	CASSERTSYEQYF	TGTGCCAGCAGCGAGAGGACTAGCTACGAGCAGTACTTC
TRBV5-1	TRBJ2-7	.	.	CASSLEVYHEQYF	TGCGCCAGCAGCTTGGAGGTTTACCACGAGCAGTACTTC
TRBV9	TRBJ2-5	many	TRBD2	CASSVGTSGRVEETQYF	TGTGCCAGCAGCGTTGGGACTAGCGGGAGGGTGGAAGAGACCCAGTACTTC
TRBV11-3	TRBJ2-1	few	TRBD2	CASSSPRDYYNEQFF	TGTGCCAGCAGCTCACCCCGGGACTACTACAATGAGCAGTTCTTC
TRBV7-3	TRBJ2-7	few	TRBD1	CASSPSPDRAHEQYF	TGTGCCAGCAGCCCCAGCCCAGACAGGGCCCACGAGCAGTACTTC
TRBV21-1	TRBJ2-5	.	.	CASPEGPIHPETQYF	TGTGCCAGTCCAGAGGGGCCGATTCACCCGGAGACCCAGTACTTC
TRBV20-1	TRBJ2-5	few	.	CSARRLGDETQYF	TGCAGTGCTAGGAGACTAGGCGATGAGACCCAGTACTTC
TRBV9	TRBJ1-1	.	TRBD1	CASSVVDRGPFF	TGTGCCAGCAGCGTAGTGGACAGGGGGCCTTTCTTT
TRBV7-9	TRBJ2-5	.	TRBD1	CASSRDRAQYF	TGTGCCAGCAGCCGAGACAGGGCCCAGTACTTC
TRBV7-9	TRBJ2-7	.	.	CASTPQNGQGHYEQYF	TGTGCCAGCACCCCACAAAACGGGCAGGGGCACTACGAGCAGTACTTC
TRBV2	TRBJ2-4	.	.	CASSASLAKNIQYF	TGTGCCAGCAGTGCGAGCCTAGCCAAAAACATTCAGTACTTC
TRBV27	TRBJ2-5	few	.	CASSPMITGKETQYF	TGTGCCAGCAGTCCCATGATTACGGGAAAGGAGACCCAGTACTTC
TRBV6-6	TRBJ1-1	.	TRBD1	CASITGQANTEAFF	TGTGCCAGCATCACGGGACAGGCGAACACTGAAGCTTTCTTT
TRBV4-2	TRBJ2-1	.	TRBD2	CASSLMPRLAEDNEQFF	TGTGCCAGCAGCCTCATGCCAAGACTAGCGGAAGACAATGAGCAGTTCTTC
TRBV20-1	TRBJ2-1	.	TRBD2	CSASPSGSYNEQFF	TGCAGTGCTAGTCCTAGCGGGTCCTACAATGAGCAGTTCTTC
TRBV19	TRBJ2-5	.	.	CASSIGFNEQYF	TGTGCCAGTAGTATAGGGTTCAATGAGCAGTACTTC